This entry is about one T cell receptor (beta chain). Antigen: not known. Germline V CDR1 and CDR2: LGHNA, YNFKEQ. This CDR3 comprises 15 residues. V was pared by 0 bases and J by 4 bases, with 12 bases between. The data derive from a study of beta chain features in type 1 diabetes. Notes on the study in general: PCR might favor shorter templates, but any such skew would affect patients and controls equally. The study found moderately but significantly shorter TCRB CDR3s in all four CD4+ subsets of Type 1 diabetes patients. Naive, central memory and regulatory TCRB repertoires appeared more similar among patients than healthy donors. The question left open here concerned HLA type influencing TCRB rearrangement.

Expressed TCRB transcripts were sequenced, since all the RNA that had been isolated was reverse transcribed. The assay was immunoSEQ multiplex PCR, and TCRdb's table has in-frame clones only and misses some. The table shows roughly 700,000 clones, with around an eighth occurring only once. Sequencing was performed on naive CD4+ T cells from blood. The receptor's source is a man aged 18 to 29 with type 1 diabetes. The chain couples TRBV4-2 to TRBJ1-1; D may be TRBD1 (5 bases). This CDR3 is CASSQDRASGTEAFF. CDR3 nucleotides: TGTGCCAGCAGCCAAGACAGGGCGAGTGGCACTGAAGCTTTCTTT.